These T cell receptor beta chains were read from a single sample in a study of OX40 agonist ivuxolimab in advanced cancers. TCRdb keeps only in-frame clones here, not all; method: immunoSEQ multiplex PCR. The sample lists roughly 40,000 clones; 80% to 90% were seen once. Here the sequenced sample was CD4+ or CD8+ T cells sorted from blood, taken in a trial of the OX40 agonist ivuxolimab. These receptors originate from an adult with an advanced solid tumor such as melanoma, head and neck, liver or kidney cancer. CDR3s include the opening cysteine and the closing phenylalanine or tryptophan. The order of the fields is clone size, CDR3 length, J gene, V gene, D gene, CDR3 protein, CDR3 DNA. A D gene is named only where the DNA matches it firmly. A clone size is listed for some rows: how often the clone was seen (once, few, many), or a class if it is expanded.

clone size: .; CDR3 length: 15; J gene: TRBJ2-5; V gene: TRBV19; D gene: TRBD1; CDR3 protein: CASSDGTGGEETQYF; CDR3 DNA: TGTGCCAGTAGTGACGGGACAGGGGGGGAAGAGACCCAGTACTTC
clone size: .; CDR3 length: 16; J gene: TRBJ2-7; V gene: TRBV28; D gene: .; CDR3 protein: CASSTTGLGLPYEQYF; CDR3 DNA: TGTGCCAGCAGCACGACAGGGTTGGGACTTCCCTACGAGCAGTACTTC
clone size: once; CDR3 length: 15; J gene: TRBJ1-6; V gene: TRBV4-3; D gene: TRBD1; CDR3 protein: CASSQAGQGNSPLHF; CDR3 DNA: TGCGCCAGCAGCCAAGCGGGACAGGGAAATTCACCCCTCCACTTT
clone size: .; CDR3 length: 12; J gene: TRBJ2-1; V gene: TRBV7-9; D gene: .; CDR3 protein: CASSLVGNEQFF; CDR3 DNA: TGTGCCAGCAGCTTAGTGGGAAATGAGCAGTTCTTC
clone size: .; CDR3 length: 13; J gene: TRBJ1-5; V gene: TRBV30; D gene: .; CDR3 protein: CAWSPRTDQPQHF; CDR3 DNA: TGTGCCTGGAGTCCTAGGACGGATCAGCCCCAGCATTTT
clone size: .; CDR3 length: 16; J gene: TRBJ1-5; V gene: TRBV4-3; D gene: .; CDR3 protein: CASSQGAGEFNQPQHF; CDR3 DNA: TGCGCCAGCAGCCAAGGGGCAGGGGAGTTCAATCAGCCCCAGCATTTT
clone size: .; CDR3 length: 12; J gene: TRBJ2-7; V gene: TRBV12-5; D gene: .; CDR3 protein: CASGLDGGGQYF; CDR3 DNA: TGTGCTAGTGGTTTGGATGGAGGCGGGCAGTACTTC
clone size: .; CDR3 length: 15; J gene: TRBJ1-1; V gene: TRBV10-3; D gene: .; CDR3 protein: CAISDLTRGKTEAFF; CDR3 DNA: TGTGCCATCAGTGACCTTACACGGGGGAAGACTGAAGCTTTCTTT
clone size: few; CDR3 length: 13; J gene: TRBJ2-7; V gene: TRBV30; D gene: .; CDR3 protein: CAWSVGAGLEQYF; CDR3 DNA: TGTGCCTGGAGTGTAGGGGCAGGTTTAGAGCAGTACTTC
clone size: .; CDR3 length: 14; J gene: TRBJ1-1; V gene: TRBV5-1; D gene: .; CDR3 protein: CASSLRQLNTEAFF; CDR3 DNA: TGCGCCAGCAGCTTGAGACAGCTTAACACTGAAGCTTTCTTT
clone size: .; CDR3 length: 15; J gene: TRBJ2-6; V gene: TRBV11-2; D gene: .; CDR3 protein: CASSFFRGGANVLTF; CDR3 DNA: TGTGCCAGCAGTTTCTTCCGGGGAGGGGCCAACGTCCTGACTTTC
clone size: .; CDR3 length: 16; J gene: TRBJ2-2; V gene: TRBV7-6; D gene: .; CDR3 protein: CASSLRTGRNTGELFF; CDR3 DNA: TGTGCCAGCAGCTTAAGGACCGGGAGGAACACCGGGGAGCTGTTTTTT
clone size: .; CDR3 length: 18; J gene: TRBJ2-1; V gene: TRBV10-1; D gene: TRBD1; CDR3 protein: CASSRVPGQGGTGNEQFF; CDR3 DNA: TGCGCCAGCAGCAGAGTCCCGGGACAGGGAGGGACTGGGAATGAGCAGTTCTTC
clone size: .; CDR3 length: 15; J gene: TRBJ2-7; V gene: TRBV27; D gene: .; CDR3 protein: CASSYKPGLHYEQYF; CDR3 DNA: TGTGCCAGCAGTTACAAGCCGGGACTCCACTACGAGCAGTACTTC
clone size: .; CDR3 length: 13; J gene: TRBJ2-7; V gene: TRBV30; D gene: .; CDR3 protein: CAWSIASPYEQYF; CDR3 DNA: TGTGCCTGGAGTATTGCTAGCCCCTACGAGCAGTACTTC
clone size: .; CDR3 length: 14; J gene: TRBJ2-5; V gene: TRBV5-1; D gene: .; CDR3 protein: CASSLGTNRETQYF; CDR3 DNA: TGCGCCAGCAGCTTGGGGACAAACAGGGAGACCCAGTACTTC
clone size: .; CDR3 length: 15; J gene: TRBJ1-3; V gene: TRBV5-1; D gene: .; CDR3 protein: CASSLEGFSGNTIYF; CDR3 DNA: TGCGCCAGCAGCTTGGAAGGGTTTTCTGGAAACACCATATATTTT
clone size: .; CDR3 length: 14; J gene: TRBJ1-1; V gene: TRBV30; D gene: TRBD1; CDR3 protein: CAWNLAGGGTEAFF; CDR3 DNA: TGTGCCTGGAATTTGGCAGGGGGCGGCACTGAAGCTTTCTTT
clone size: .; CDR3 length: 14; J gene: TRBJ1-2; V gene: TRBV2; D gene: TRBD1; CDR3 protein: CASSPPDRGYGYTF; CDR3 DNA: TGTGCCAGCAGTCCACCGGACAGGGGGTATGGCTACACCTTC
clone size: .; CDR3 length: 16; J gene: TRBJ2-1; V gene: TRBV4-1; D gene: .; CDR3 protein: CASSRSVTPVGYVQFF; CDR3 DNA: TGCGCCAGCAGCCGGTCTGTGACACCGGTGGGATATGTGCAGTTCTTC